This T cell receptor beta chain was observed in a study of T cell responses to AZD1222 COVID-19 vaccine. General observations from the study: The number of AZD1222 recipients seropositive at baseline was only five or six. Donors were mostly white British, more females; clonal diversity possibly underestimated. Elevations in Spike-specific TCR breadth and depth followed administration of two AZD1222 doses. Spike-wide vaccine-associated CD4 TCRs dominated at 160-218 and 743-854.

Assay used: immunoSEQ multiplex PCR; TCRdb lists only in-frame clones, some missing. This sample has 90,000 to 120,000 clones, with about 89% found just once. Germline-derived CDR1 and CDR2 are LGHNA and YSLEER. The junction had 9 bases not matched to a gene; V was cut back by 0 bases and J by 4 bases. The CDR3 is made up of 16 amino acids. On this clone itself: Its cognate antigen is unknown.

Here the sequenced sample was peripheral blood, taken on day 0 of AZD1222 vaccination. The TCR comes from an adult in good health. The chain is built from TRBV4-3 and TRBJ2-7, with TRBD2 matching over 7 bases. The CDR3 DNA reads as TGCGCCAGCAGCCAAGATCGCAGCGGGATCGGGTACGAGCAGTACTTC. Its protein product is CASSQDRSGIGYEQYF.